Each of the 14 T cell receptor beta chains below was sequenced from the same sample in a study of blood T cell repertoires in COVID-19. Some clones are missing from TCRdb's copy, which holds only in-frame ones; the method was immunoSEQ multiplex PCR. The sample includes under 450,000 clones, 86% of them seen just once. The sample taken for sequencing was peripheral blood. These receptors were taken from a woman between 55 and 75 years old with COVID-19, enrolled during active disease.

This chain uses TRBV5-5 with TRBJ2-3, with no clear D. The CDR3 totals 12 residues. Deletions cut 4 bases from V and 6 bases from J, with 9 bases between. Per germline, CDR1 SGHKS and CDR2 YYEKEE (reference sequence). The DNA for the CDR3 is TGTGCCAGCAGCCTGAACAGTGATACGCAGTATTTT. Amino acid sequence: CASSLNSDTQYF.

Here the CDR3 reads CAVGENPNTEAFF. The CDR3 region has the DNA TGTGCAGTTGGGGAGAATCCGAACACTGAAGCTTTCTTT. The chain has TRBV27 and TRBJ1-1; no reliable D call. Germline V gene data show CDR1 as MNHEY and CDR2 as SMNVEV (reference sequence). The CDR3 runs to 13 residues.

The chain carries TRBV5-1 and TRBJ2-3; D is perhaps TRBD1 (6 bases). Germline assignment: CDR1 SGHRS and CDR2 YFSETQ. The length of the CDR3 is 14 residues. V lost 2 bases to trimming and J lost 3 bases, with 10 bases between them. The CDR3 loop reads CASSLQGTTDTQYF. DNA for the CDR3: TGCGCCAGCAGCTTACAGGGTACAACAGATACGCAGTATTTT.

J is TRBJ2-3 and V is TRBV7-3; 9 positions match TRBD2. Germline trimming cut 2 bases from V and 5 bases from J; bases unmatched to any gene: 8. Germline V gene data show CDR1 as SGHTA and CDR2 as FQGTGA. There are 16 residues in the CDR3. The DNA of the CDR3 is TGTGCCAGCAGCTTAGGAGGGGTAGCGGGGGTAGATACGCAGTATTTT. Its translation is CASSLGGVAGVDTQYF.

This chain joins TRBV11-3 and TRBJ2-7; tentative D call: TRBD2 (5 bases). In germline, CDR1 is SGHNT, CDR2 YENEEA. The CDR3 has 17 amino acids. V was pared by 1 base and J by 1 base, with 17 bases between. In nucleotides, the CDR3 is TGTGCCAGCAGCTTAGCAAATGGGGATTCGGGGTCCTACGAGCAGTACTTC. Residues: CASSLANGDSGSYEQYF.

The chain combines TRBV4-1 with TRBJ1-2; the D is unclear. V was trimmed by 0 bases and J by 4 bases, leaving 12 bases between them. CDR1 MGHRA and CDR2 YSYEKL come from the germline V gene. This CDR3 comprises 15 residues. The CDR3 nucleotides read TGCGCCAGCAGCCAAGATCAATACAGTCTCTATGGCTACACCTTC. Amino acid sequence: CASSQDQYSLYGYTF.

This chain joins TRBV19 and TRBJ2-5; D may be TRBD2 (6 bases). The germline CDR1 and CDR2 sequences are LNHDA and SQIVND (reference sequence). V was clipped by 8 bases and J by 4 bases, with 11 bases between them. This CDR3 has 12 amino acids. The chain's CDR3 is CASGGFGETQYF. CDR3 coding DNA: TGTGCCAGTGGAGGGTTCGGAGAGACCCAGTACTTC.

This sequence joins TRBV6-6 and TRBJ1-3, with D perhaps matching TRBD1 (6 bases). The germline V gene encodes CDR1 MNHNY and CDR2 SVGAGI (reference sequence). Trimming removed 2 bases at V and 3 bases at J, with 14 bases between. CDR3 size: 16 residues. CDR3 in DNA: TGTGCCAGCAGTTACCCCAGGCGGGGGCTTGGAAACACCATATATTTT. The encoded protein is CASSYPRRGLGNTIYF.

This rearrangement joins TRBV25-1 to TRBJ1-1; D not certain. This CDR3 has 13 amino acids. Trimming cost V 4 bases and J 2 bases, with 8 bases left between them. Looked up from germline, CDR1 is MGHDK and CDR2 is SYGVNS. The CDR3 sequence: CASSGQSNTEAFF. In DNA, the CDR3 is TGTGCCAGCAGTGGTCAGTCAAACACTGAAGCTTTCTTT. Full variable domain (remainder filled in from reference TRBV25-1 and TRBJ1-1): EADIYQTPRYLVIGTGKKITLECSQTMGHDKMYWYQQDPGMELHLIHYSYGVNSTEKGDLSSESTVSRIRTEHFPLTLESARPSHTSQYLCASSGQSNTEAFFGQGTRLTVV.

J is TRBJ2-5 and V is TRBV15; D unclear. Germline loops: CDR1 LNHNV, CDR2 YYDKDF (reference sequence). The CDR3 has 16 residues. The V and J ends lost 3 bases and 3 bases respectively, with 17 bases between them. The chain's CDR3 is CATSRVRLAQEETQYF. The CDR3 DNA follows: TGTGCCACCAGCAGGGTACGACTGGCCCAAGAAGAGACCCAGTACTTC.

The V gene is TRBV30, the J gene TRBJ2-1; TRBD2 agrees at 8 bases. The CDR3 contains 17 residues. The V segment lost 1 base and the J segment 5 bases; nucleotides outside the gene matches: 13. Germline V CDR1 and CDR2: GTSNPN, SVGIG (reference sequence). CDR3 loop: CAWSAPTFSGDNNEQFF. DNA for the CDR3: TGTGCCTGGAGTGCCCCCACTTTTAGCGGGGACAACAATGAGCAGTTCTTC.

J is TRBJ1-1 and V is TRBV3-1 (or the pseudogene TRBV3-2), with D uncertain. The germline V and J ends were trimmed by 0 bases and 6 bases, with 17 bases remaining between them. CDR1 is LGHDT, CDR2 YNNKEL, per germline (reference sequence). This CDR3 region has 16 residues. CDR3 sequence reads: CASSQDLGRRWAEAFF. In DNA form, the CDR3 reads TGTGCCAGCAGCCAAGATCTGGGCAGACGGTGGGCTGAAGCTTTCTTT.

This chain uses TRBV2 with TRBJ1-5, with D uncertain. Germline lookup yields CDR1 SNHLY and CDR2 FYNNEI. The CDR3 runs to 13 residues. Trimming stripped 9 bases from V and 6 bases from J, with 15 bases between. CDR3 bases: TGTGCCAGTGCTTTTTCGGCGGGTCAGCCCCAGCATTTT. This gives the protein CASAFSAGQPQHF.

This CDR3 is CASSLSEGGTDTQYF. CDR3 bases: TGTGCCAGCAGTTTAAGTGAAGGGGGCACAGATACGCAGTATTTT. The chain has TRBV27 and TRBJ2-3, with a tentative D call TRBD1 (5 bases). This CDR3 contains 15 residues. Trimming pared 2 bases from V and 1 base from J, leaving 10 bases between. Germline assignment: CDR1 MNHEY and CDR2 SMNVEV (reference sequence).